One sample yielded the 25 T cell receptor beta chains listed below, sequenced in a study of CD8 T cells in Susac syndrome. Reverse transcription of roughly 0.5 to 1 ug RNA was carried out with random hexamers. TCRdb redid the calling of the immunoSEQ multiplex PCR reads with MiXCR, one entry per CDR3 protein. The table shows about 140,000 distinct CDR3 sequences, with 85% to 95% occurring only once. Sequencing was carried out using CD4+ T cells from PBMCs. The receptors were gathered from a human donor with multiple sclerosis.

The CDR3 DNA follows: TGTGCCAGCAGACTAAGCACAGATACGCAGTATTTT. Its translation is CASRLSTDTQYF. The chain employs TRBV28 and TRBJ2-3; D is unclear. This CDR3 has 12 amino acids. Germline-derived CDR1 and CDR2 are MDHEN and SYDVKM. Trimming shortened V by 6 bases and J by 0 bases, and 4 bases separated the two germline ends.

The chain links TRBV20-1 to TRBJ2-5; 9 positions match TRBD1. The CDR3 extends over 12 amino acids. Germline V gene lookup returns CDR1 DFQATT and CDR2 SNEGSKA (reference sequence). The V and J ends lost 3 bases and 4 bases, in that order; junction bases with no gene match: 0. CDR3 sequence: CSARDRGETQYF. CDR3 sequence (DNA): TGCAGTGCTAGGGACAGGGGAGAGACCCAGTACTTC.

The rearrangement uses TRBV11-2 and TRBJ2-7, with D perhaps TRBD1 (6 bases). Germline V gives CDR1 SGHAT, CDR2 FQNNGV. There are 15 residues in the CDR3. Deletions cut 0 bases from V and 2 bases from J, with 11 bases between. CDR3 sequence: CASSLDTQGPYEQYF. The DNA for the CDR3 is TGTGCCAGCAGCTTAGATACCCAGGGGCCCTACGAGCAGTACTTC. Looking up the rest from reference TRBV11-2 and TRBJ2-7 gives the full variable domain: EAGVAQSPRYKIIEKRQSVAFWCNPISGHATLYWYQQILGQGPKLLIQFQNNGVVDDSQLPKDRFSAERLKGVDSTLKIQPAKLEDSAVYLCASSLDTQGPYEQYFGPGTRLTVT.

The genes are TRBV20-1 and TRBJ2-3, with 8 bases aligning to TRBD2. This CDR3 has 15 residues. The J segment lost 1 base and the V segment lost 0 bases, leaving 3 bases of the junction unmatched. CDR1 DFQATT and CDR2 SNEGSKA come from the germline V gene (reference sequence). The DNA of the CDR3 is TGCAGTGCTAGAGATATGCGGGGGGGCACAGATACGCAGTATTTT. This gives the protein CSARDMRGGTDTQYF.

The V call is TRBV4-1, the J call TRBJ2-3; D is ambiguous. The CDR3 has 17 amino acids. V was cut by 0 bases and J by 1 base, with 14 bases left in between. Germline CDR1 MGHRA, CDR2 YSYEKL. This chain's CDR3 is CASSQDPHTIRTDTQYF. The CDR3 DNA is TGCGCCAGCAGCCAAGATCCCCATACGATTCGCACAGATACGCAGTATTTT.

V and J are TRBV6-2 or TRBV6-3 and TRBJ1-1; no clear D. Trimming took off 0 bases at V and 1 base at J, with 6 bases between the two ends. CDR3 length: 14 amino acids. Germline CDR1 MNHEY, CDR2 SVGEGT. CDR3: CASSYSQRNTEAFF. CDR3 DNA sequence: TGTGCCAGCAGTTACTCACAGAGGAACACTGAAGCTTTCTTT.

This chain connects TRBV28 to TRBJ2-5, with D unclear. CDR1 and CDR2 from the germline V gene are MDHEN and SYDVKM. V was clipped by 3 bases and J by 0 bases, with 5 bases between them. There are 13 residues in the CDR3. CDR3 region: CASSFGNQETQYF. The CDR3, as DNA: TGTGCCAGCAGTTTCGGCAACCAAGAGACCCAGTACTTC.

The chain recombines TRBV4-2 with TRBJ1-1, with D unresolved. With 4 bases removed from V and 4 bases from J, the gap between germline ends came to 13 bases. The germline V gene encodes CDR1 LGHNA and CDR2 YNFKEQ. CDR3 length: 14 residues. CDR3 loop: CASSPRREVTEAFF. CDR3 sequence (DNA): TGTGCCAGCAGCCCGAGGCGGGAGGTCACTGAAGCTTTCTTT.

The chain carries TRBV30 and TRBJ1-1; D is ambiguous. Per germline, CDR1 GTSNPN and CDR2 SVGIG (reference sequence). V was cut by 5 bases and J by 4 bases, with 11 bases left in between. CDR3 length equals 12 residues. The CDR3 region is CAWLERSTEAFF. The CDR3 DNA is TGTGCCTGGCTAGAACGCAGCACTGAAGCTTTCTTT.

V is TRBV2 and J is TRBJ2-5; no clear D. The CDR3 runs to 12 residues. Trimming removed 3 bases at V and 10 bases at J, with 12 bases between. Germline loops: CDR1 SNHLY, CDR2 FYNNEI. CDR3 nucleotides: TGTGCCAGCAGTGATCCCCAGGTCCTCCAGTACTTC. Amino acids: CASSDPQVLQYF.

This clonotype was recorded once. The CDR3 loop is CASSLSGAPGIQYF. The CDR3 bases are TGTGCCAGCAGCTTGTCGGGAGCTCCCGGAATTCAGTACTTC. The rearrangement uses TRBV7-3 and TRBJ2-4; D might be TRBD2 (6 bases). The V gene's germline CDR1 is SGHTA and CDR2 FQGTGA. This CDR3 is 14 amino acids long. Deletions cut 3 bases from V and 10 bases from J, with 16 bases between. The full variable domain, completed using reference TRBV7-3 and TRBJ2-4, is GAGVSQTPSNKVTEKGKYVELRCDPISGHTALYWYRQSLGQGPEFLIYFQGTGAADDSGLPNDRFFAVRPEGSVSTLKIQRTERGDSAVYLCASSLSGAPGIQYFGAGTRLSVL.

V gene TRBV9 combines with J gene TRBJ1-1; 9 bases line up with TRBD1. Trimming cost V 4 bases and J 0 bases; bases outside gene matches: 4. CDR3 length: 15 amino acids. In germline, CDR1 is SGDLS, CDR2 YYNGEE. CDR3 sequence (DNA): TGTGCCAGCAGCTCGGGGACAGGGATGAACACTGAAGCTTTCTTT. Amino acid sequence: CASSSGTGMNTEAFF.

The chain uses TRBV6-2 or TRBV6-3 and TRBJ1-2; the D gene is possibly TRBD1 (6 bases). The CDR3 covers 14 residues. Trimming cost V 5 bases and J 4 bases, with 14 bases left between them. Germline V gene lookup returns CDR1 MNHEY and CDR2 SVGEGT. The CDR3 region has the DNA TGTGCCAGCAGTCCGTTGGACAGCGTCTATGGCTACACCTTC. Amino acid sequence: CASSPLDSVYGYTF.

This chain connects TRBV29-1 to TRBJ2-2; no clear D gene. CDR1 and CDR2 from the germline V gene are SQVTM and ANQGSEA. V was trimmed by 4 bases and J by 0 bases, leaving 6 bases between them. The CDR3 extends over 13 amino acids. CDR3 DNA: TGCAGCGTTGTAGGGTCGAACACCGGGGAGCTGTTTTTT. It specifies CSVVGSNTGELFF.

This clonotype has just a few counts. The V gene is TRBV28, the J gene TRBJ2-7; no definite D call. Trimming left V 4 bases short and J 2 bases short, with 6 bases between. The CDR3 totals 12 residues. CDR1 is MDHEN, CDR2 SYDVKM, per germline. The CDR3 DNA sequence: TGTGCCAGCAGTTCTGGACCCTACGAGCAGTACTTC. Its translation is CASSSGPYEQYF.

This rearrangement joins TRBV7-9 to TRBJ2-7; D is uncertain. The length of the CDR3 is 13 residues. The germline gives CDR1 SEHNR, CDR2 FQNEAQ (reference sequence). V lost 5 bases, J lost 5 bases, and 13 bases lay in between. CDR3 DNA: TGTGCCAGCAGCCAAAGGGTAGTGGACGAGCAGTACTTC. Its protein is CASSQRVVDEQYF.

The rearrangement links TRBV12-3 or TRBV12-4 to TRBJ2-1; maybe TRBD1 (6 bases). The CDR3 extends over 13 amino acids. V lost 5 bases and J 9 bases, leaving 14 bases between the germline ends. The CDR3 DNA reads as TGTGCCAGCAGTCTAAAACAGGGCGGTGAGCAGTTCTTC. It codes for CASSLKQGGEQFF.

This chain uses TRBV4-1 with TRBJ2-1, with 10 bases aligning to TRBD2. The CDR3 covers 15 residues. Germline values: CDR1 MGHRA, CDR2 YSYEKL. V was pared by 5 bases and J by 2 bases, with 3 bases of the junction left unmatched. The DNA for the CDR3 is TGCGCCAGCAGCGCTAGCGGGAGACCCTACAATGAGCAGTTCTTC. Protein product: CASSASGRPYNEQFF.

The gene calls are TRBV5-6 and TRBJ1-4; TRBD1 matches at 7 bases. The trim removed 4 bases at V and 8 bases at J, leaving 11 bases unmatched. The CDR3 is made up of 15 amino acids. Germline loops: CDR1 SGHDT, CDR2 YYEEEE. CDR3 amino acids: CASSRSRGRREKLFF. The DNA for the CDR3 is TGTGCCAGCAGCCGCTCCAGGGGGAGGCGGGAAAAACTGTTTTTT. Full variable domain (missing parts from reference TRBV5-6 and TRBJ1-4): DAGVTQSPTHLIKTRGQQVTLRCSPKSGHDTVSWYQQALGQGPQFIFQYYEEEERQRGNFPDRFSGHQFPNYSSELNVNALLLGDSALYLCASSRSRGRREKLFFGSGTQLSVL.

The V call is TRBV27, the J call TRBJ2-2; D unresolved. The CDR3 consists of 13 residues. The V end lost 3 bases, the J end lost 3 bases, and 5 bases lay between the germline ends. Per germline, CDR1 MNHEY and CDR2 SMNVEV (reference sequence). In nucleotides, the CDR3 is TGTGCCAGCAGTTTCGCTGACACCGGGGAGCTGTTTTTT. It specifies CASSFADTGELFF.

V gene TRBV13 combines with J gene TRBJ2-5; TRBD2 is a possible D gene (5 bases). Trimming shortened V by 4 bases and J by 4 bases, and 10 bases separated the two germline ends. There are 13 residues in the CDR3. CDR1 and CDR2 (germline): PRHDT, FYEKMQ (reference sequence). CDR3 amino acids: CASSSREGETQYF. CDR3 DNA: TGTGCCAGCAGCTCGAGGGAAGGAGAGACCCAGTACTTC.

The chain recombines TRBV9 with TRBJ1-1, with D possibly being TRBD1 (5 bases). V gave up 3 bases and J gave up 1 base, with 16 bases separating them. The CDR3 loop spans 16 amino acids. Germline V gives CDR1 SGDLS, CDR2 YYNGEE. The CDR3: CASSAEPGRQNTEAFF. CDR3 coding DNA: TGTGCCAGCAGCGCCGAACCGGGACGGCAGAACACTGAAGCTTTCTTT.

The V gene is TRBV9, the J gene TRBJ2-2; possibly TRBD1 for D (5 bases). This CDR3 has 16 residues. V was cut by 0 bases and J by 2 bases, with 11 bases left in between. CDR1 is SGDLS and CDR2 is YYNGEE in the germline V gene. In DNA form, the CDR3 reads TGTGCCAGCAGCGTAGATGGGGCGACTAACACCGGGGAGCTGTTTTTT. It yields the protein CASSVDGATNTGELFF.

This clonotype was observed once. J is TRBJ1-2 and V is TRBV12-3 or TRBV12-4, with D possibly being TRBD1 (6 bases). V lost 8 bases and J lost 4, with 17 bases in between. This CDR3 is built from 14 residues. CDR3 nucleotides: TGTGCCAGCTTACCTGAGGGGGGCCTCTATGGCTACACCTTC. Amino acids: CASLPEGGLYGYTF.

V and J are TRBV30 and TRBJ1-5; no firm D call. Germline V gene data show CDR1 as GTSNPN and CDR2 as SVGIG (reference sequence). The CDR3 runs 14 residues. Trimming removed 1 base from V and 3 bases from J, with 10 bases in between. CDR3 residues: CAWSDRQNNQPQHF. DNA of the CDR3: TGTGCCTGGAGTGACCGACAAAACAATCAGCCCCAGCATTTT.